A single sample is the source of the 24 T cell receptor beta chains below, sequenced in a study of radiation and T cells in renal cell carcinoma. Clones were read by immunoSEQ multiplex PCR, and TCRdb kept only the in-frame ones, dropping some. Here the sample spans about 73,000 clones, roughly 85% being singletons. Documented time point: blood 4 weeks post-SBRT, at nephrectomy. Treatment reported: 15 Gy SBRT to primary tumor, nephrectomy 4 weeks later. The sample was blood, taken from a patient whose treatment included radiotherapy and nephrectomy. The source is a woman aged 60-75 years with renal cell carcinoma.

The CDR3 sequence: CASSLGGGPAYEQYF. CDR3 nucleotide sequence: TGTGCCAGCAGCTTGGGCGGGGGTCCCGCCTACGAGCAGTACTTC. V and J are TRBV5-6 and TRBJ2-7; TRBD2 matches at 7 bases. CDR1 and CDR2 from the germline V gene are SGHDT and YYEEEE. The CDR3 covers 15 residues. Trimming removed 0 bases from V and 2 bases from J; junction bases left unmatched: 5.

The V call is TRBV27, the J call TRBJ2-7; 12 bases match TRBD2. Losses at the gene ends were 8 bases for V and 9 bases for J; bases not matched to a gene: 11. The CDR3 consists of 14 residues. The germline V gene has CDR1 MNHEY and CDR2 SMNVEV (reference sequence). The CDR3 DNA is TGTGCCAGCTCCCCAGGGCTAGCGGGGGGGCTGCAGTACTTC. Its protein is CASSPGLAGGLQYF.

The DNA of the CDR3 is TGTGCCAGCAGCTTAGAGGTAGCGGGAGTCAACAATGAGCAGTTCTTC. Its protein product is CASSLEVAGVNNEQFF. The V call is TRBV7-9, the J call TRBJ2-1; 9 bases align to TRBD2. Germline CDR1 and CDR2: SEHNR and FQNEAQ (reference sequence). This CDR3 contains 16 residues. J was trimmed by 5 bases and V by 1 base; bases with no gene match: 6.

This chain joins TRBV2 and TRBJ2-3; no firm D call. The germline gives CDR1 SNHLY, CDR2 FYNNEI. With 4 bases removed from V and 1 base from J, the gap between germline ends came to 27 bases. CDR3 length equals 20 residues. The CDR3 region has the DNA TGTGCCAGCAGTGGAAAAAGGGCATCTGTTGGTCCGACTGGCACAGATACGCAGTATTTT. Protein: CASSGKRASVGPTGTDTQYF.

This chain joins TRBV27 and TRBJ2-1, with D unclear. CDR1 MNHEY and CDR2 SMNVEV come from the germline V gene (reference sequence). V was clipped by 7 bases and J by 2 bases, with 9 bases between them. This CDR3 region has 13 residues. This CDR3 is CASKLIPYNEQFF. The CDR3 bases are TGTGCCAGCAAGTTGATACCCTACAATGAGCAGTTCTTC.

V is TRBV7-3 and J is TRBJ1-1; D is perhaps TRBD1 (6 bases). With 1 base removed from V and 1 base from J, the gap between germline ends came to 10 bases. This CDR3 region has 15 residues. CDR1 SGHTA and CDR2 FQGTGA come from the germline V gene. CDR3 DNA: TGTGCCAGCAGCTTAATGGGGGGACAGAACACTGAAGCTTTCTTT. Its protein product is CASSLMGGQNTEAFF.

This chain links TRBV18 with TRBJ1-6; D may be TRBD1 (5 bases). The CDR3 is made up of 15 amino acids. Germline-derived CDR1 and CDR2 are KGHSH and LQKENI. With 3 bases removed from V and 6 bases from J, the gap between germline ends came to 12 bases. The DNA of the CDR3 is TGTGCCAGCTCACCGAGCAGGGAACCTAATTCACCCCTCCACTTT. Amino acid sequence: CASSPSREPNSPLHF.

The gene calls are TRBV9 and TRBJ2-2; tentatively, D is TRBD2 (5 bases). V was trimmed by 3 bases and J by 3 bases, leaving 15 bases between them. The CDR3 runs to 16 residues. The germline V gene has CDR1 SGDLS and CDR2 YYNGEE. The CDR3 reads CASSAGTRVDTGELFF. Here the CDR3 DNA reads TGTGCCAGCAGCGCGGGCACTAGGGTAGACACCGGGGAGCTGTTTTTT.

The genes are TRBV6-1 and TRBJ1-3; 8 bases map to TRBD1. This CDR3 region has 14 residues. Germline-derived CDR1 and CDR2 are MNHNS and SASEGT. J was trimmed by 3 bases and V by 7 bases; bases with no gene match: 5. CDR3: CASTGQANGNTIYF. CDR3 nucleotide sequence: TGTGCCAGCACGGGACAGGCTAATGGAAACACCATATATTTT.

V usage is TRBV27 and J usage is TRBJ1-2, with a weak D call TRBD1 (6 bases). Between the trimmed V and J ends, which lost 7 bases and 4 bases, there was a span of 16 bases. The CDR3 runs to 14 residues. Germline-derived CDR1 and CDR2 are MNHEY and SMNVEV (reference sequence). CDR3 protein: CASKPGGRFYGYTF. The CDR3 bases are TGTGCCAGCAAGCCGGGGGGGCGCTTCTATGGCTACACCTTC.

A single count supports this clone. CDR3 loop: CASRTLGGGLYEQYF. CDR3 DNA sequence: TGTGCCAGCAGGACCTTAGGGGGGGGCTTGTACGAGCAGTACTTC. This chain links TRBV6-1 with TRBJ2-7, with D possibly TRBD2 on 7 matching bases. From germline, CDR1 is MNHNS and CDR2 SASEGT. The V end was cut by 6 bases, the J end by 4 bases, with 19 bases between. The CDR3 sequence is 15 residues long.

This clone has just one count. V and J are TRBV5-6 and TRBJ1-1; D unresolved. CDR3 length: 12 residues. V was pared by 1 base and J by 8 bases, with 9 bases between. Germline-derived CDR1 and CDR2 are SGHDT and YYEEEE. The CDR3 DNA reads TGTGCCAGCAGCTTGATGGGATGGGAAGCTTTCTTT. This sequence encodes CASSLMGWEAFF. The full variable domain, with the rest looked up from reference TRBV5-6 and TRBJ1-1, is DAGVTQSPTHLIKTRGQQVTLRCSPKSGHDTVSWYQQALGQGPQFIFQYYEEEERQRGNFPDRFSGHQFPNYSSELNVNALLLGDSALYLCASSLMGWEAFFGQGTRLTVV.

The J gene is TRBJ1-6, the V gene TRBV7-9; D is unclear. Germline CDR1 reads SEHNR; CDR2 reads FQNEAQ (reference sequence). The ends were cut back, 5 bases at V and 0 bases at J, with 8 bases in the middle. The CDR3 has 15 residues. The CDR3 nucleotides read TGTGCCAGCAGCCCAGCCGGCTCCTATAATTCACCCCTCCACTTT. Translating gives CASSPAGSYNSPLHF.

This clone has just a few counts. This chain links TRBV9 with TRBJ2-2; no firm D call. V lost 0 bases to trimming and J lost 4 bases, with 4 bases between them. Germline CDR1 SGDLS, CDR2 YYNGEE. CDR3 length equals 13 residues. CDR3 sequence (DNA): TGTGCCAGCAGCGTAGGTAGCACCGGGGAGCTGTTTTTT. Its translation: CASSVGSTGELFF.

This clone was seen more than once but under ten times. The rearrangement joins TRBV11-3 to TRBJ2-1; unclear D gene. V gave up 3 bases and J gave up 7 bases, with 7 bases separating them. The germline CDR1 and CDR2 sequences are SGHNT and YENEEA. This CDR3 spans 12 amino acids. Here the CDR3 reads CASSLEVNEQFF. The CDR3 DNA sequence: TGTGCCAGCAGCTTGGAAGTTAATGAGCAGTTCTTC. The variable domain in full, with the rest retrieved from reference TRBV11-3 and TRBJ2-1, is EAGVVQSPRYKIIEKKQPVAFWCNPISGHNTLYWYLQNLGQGPELLIRYENEEAVDDSQLPKDRFSAERLKGVDSTLKIQPAELGDSAVYLCASSLEVNEQFFGPGTRLTVL.

The gene calls are TRBV9 and TRBJ2-3, with TRBD1 matching over 9 bases. CDR3 length equals 16 residues. Per germline, CDR1 SGDLS and CDR2 YYNGEE. J was trimmed by 0 bases and V by 3 bases; bases with no gene match: 5. CDR3 nucleotides: TGTGCCAGCAGCGCCAGACAGGGGGGAAGCACAGATACGCAGTATTTT. Encoded protein: CASSARQGGSTDTQYF.

The chain uses TRBV11-3 and TRBJ1-1; D remains ambiguous. This CDR3 has 11 residues. V lost 4 bases to trimming and J lost 9 bases, with 9 bases between them. The germline V gene encodes CDR1 SGHNT and CDR2 YENEEA. CDR3 in amino acids: CASSSTNQAFF. The CDR3 DNA is TGTGCCAGCAGCTCGACGAACCAAGCTTTCTTT.

The sample holds a few counts of this clone. Within the sample, other DNA sequences also encode this same CDR3. The V call is TRBV19, the J call TRBJ2-1; D remains unclear. V shed 1 base and J shed 3 bases, with 7 bases lying between them. The germline V gene encodes CDR1 LNHDA and CDR2 SQIVND (reference sequence). The CDR3 length is 14 residues. The CDR3 DNA is TGTGCCAGTAGTATAGGTGGCAGCTACAATGAGCAGTTCTTC. This codes for CASSIGGSYNEQFF.

This clone came up once. The CDR3 DNA sequence: TGTGCCAGCAGTTACAATTCTCCTACCGGGGAGCTGTTTTTT. It is translated as CASSYNSPTGELFF. The V gene is TRBV6-5, the J gene TRBJ2-2, with D uncertain. Trimming left V 2 bases short and J 5 bases short, with 9 bases between. The length of the CDR3 is 14 residues. Germline loops: CDR1 MNHEY, CDR2 SVGAGI.

As DNA, the CDR3 is TGTGCCAGCAGCCAAGATGAAAACCAGCCCCAGCATTTT. This gives the protein CASSQDENQPQHF. This rearrangement joins TRBV4-2 to TRBJ1-5, with no clear D. V lost 0 bases to trimming and J lost 7 bases, with 7 bases between them. Per the germline V gene, CDR1 is LGHNA and CDR2 is YNFKEQ. CDR3 length: 13 residues.

The genes are TRBV16 and TRBJ1-5; perhaps TRBD1 as D (6 bases). Trimming cost V 0 bases and J 5 bases, with 17 bases left between them. This CDR3 region has 17 residues. CDR1 and CDR2 from the germline V gene are KGHSY and FQNENV. The CDR3 nucleotides are TGTGCCAGCAGCCAATCGATTGGGCGGGGGGCCTATCAGCCCCAGCATTTT. Its translation: CASSQSIGRGAYQPQHF. Combining the CDR3 with reference TRBV16 and TRBJ1-5 gives the whole variable domain GEEVAQTPKHLVRGEGQKAKLYCAPIKGHSYVFWYQQVLKNEFKFLISFQNENVFDETGMPKERFSAKCLPNSPCSLEIQATKLEDSAVYFCASSQSIGRGAYQPQHFGDGTRLSIL.

This clone was recorded only once. V and J are TRBV14 and TRBJ2-5; D might be TRBD2 (7 bases). CDR1 SGHDN and CDR2 FVKESK come from the germline V gene. The ends were cut back, 4 bases at V and 5 bases at J, with 14 bases in the middle. The CDR3 loop spans 14 amino acids. The CDR3 DNA is TGTGCCAGCAGCCGTAGGGGGGGGGCTGAGACCCAGTACTTC. Translating gives CASSRRGGAETQYF.

The rearrangement joins TRBV9 to TRBJ2-7; a weak D match, TRBD1 (6 bases). Trimming took 7 bases from V and 1 from J, leaving 12 bases between them. This CDR3 spans 13 amino acids. Germline V CDR1 and CDR2: SGDLS, YYNGEE. CDR3 protein: CASAGDNSYEQYF. The CDR3, as DNA: TGTGCCAGCGCAGGGGACAATTCCTACGAGCAGTACTTC. The entire variable domain, with the rest obtained from reference TRBV9 and TRBJ2-7, is as follows: DSGVTQTPKHLITATGQRVTLRCSPRSGDLSVYWYQQSLDQGLQFLIQYYNGEERAKGNILERFSAQQFPDLHSELNLSSLELGDSALYFCASAGDNSYEQYFGPGTRLTVT.

This clone was detected once. The chain carries TRBV27 and TRBJ2-5; D perhaps matches TRBD2 (6 bases). The germline V and J ends were trimmed by 5 bases and 4 bases, with 11 bases remaining between them. The germline CDR1 and CDR2 sequences are MNHEY and SMNVEV (reference sequence). This CDR3 has 13 amino acids. The CDR3 coding sequence is TGTGCCAGCAGTGCTTGGGGAGGAGAGACCCAGTACTTC. It encodes CASSAWGGETQYF.